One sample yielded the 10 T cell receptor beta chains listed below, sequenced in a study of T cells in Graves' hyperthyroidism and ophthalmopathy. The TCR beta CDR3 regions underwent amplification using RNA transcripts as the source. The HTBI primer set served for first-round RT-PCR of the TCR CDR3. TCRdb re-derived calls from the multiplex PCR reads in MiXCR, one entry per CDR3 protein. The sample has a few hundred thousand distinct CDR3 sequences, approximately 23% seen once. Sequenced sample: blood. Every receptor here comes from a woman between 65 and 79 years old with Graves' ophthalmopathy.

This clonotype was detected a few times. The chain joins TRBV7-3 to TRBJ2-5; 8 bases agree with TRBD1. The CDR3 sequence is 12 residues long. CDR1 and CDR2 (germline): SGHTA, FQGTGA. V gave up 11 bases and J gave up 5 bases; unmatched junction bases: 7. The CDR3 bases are TGTGCCGCAGGCAGGGGGCTTGAGACCCAGTACTTC. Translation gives CAAGRGLETQYF.

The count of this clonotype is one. The CDR3 sequence is CASSPRPPRGHTDTQYF. CDR3 in DNA: TGTGCCAGCTCACCACGTCCCCCCAGGGGCCACACAGATACGCAGTATTTT. V gene TRBV18 combines with J gene TRBJ2-3; tentatively, D is TRBD1 (6 bases). CDR3 length: 17 amino acids. The V end lost 1 base, the J end lost 2 bases, and 16 bases lay between the germline ends. Germline V gene data show CDR1 as KGHSH and CDR2 as LQKENI.

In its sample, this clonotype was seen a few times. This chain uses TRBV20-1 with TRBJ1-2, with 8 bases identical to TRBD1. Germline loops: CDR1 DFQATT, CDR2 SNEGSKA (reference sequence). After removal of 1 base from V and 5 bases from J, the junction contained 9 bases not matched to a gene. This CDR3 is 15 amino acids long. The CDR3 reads CSARGTRQGWYGYTF. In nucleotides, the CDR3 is TGCAGTGCTAGAGGGACAAGACAGGGGTGGTATGGCTACACCTTC.

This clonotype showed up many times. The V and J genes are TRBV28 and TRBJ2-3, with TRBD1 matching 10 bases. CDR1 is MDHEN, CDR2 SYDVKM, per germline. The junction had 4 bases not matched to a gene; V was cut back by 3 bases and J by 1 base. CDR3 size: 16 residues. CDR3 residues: CASSFSGTGGTDTQYF. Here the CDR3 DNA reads TGTGCCAGCAGTTTCTCCGGGACAGGGGGCACAGATACGCAGTATTTT.

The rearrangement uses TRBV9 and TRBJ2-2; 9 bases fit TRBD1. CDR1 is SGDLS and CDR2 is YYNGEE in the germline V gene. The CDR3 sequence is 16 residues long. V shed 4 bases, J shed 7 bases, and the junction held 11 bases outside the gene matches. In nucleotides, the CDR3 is TGTGCCAGCAGCATCGCCGGGACAGGGAGTATCGGGGAGCTGTTTTTT. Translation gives CASSIAGTGSIGELFF.

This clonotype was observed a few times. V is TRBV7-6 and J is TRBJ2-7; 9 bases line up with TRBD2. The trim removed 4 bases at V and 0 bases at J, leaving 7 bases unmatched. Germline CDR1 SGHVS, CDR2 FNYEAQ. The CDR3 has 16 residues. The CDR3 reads CASSYLASGNSYEQYF. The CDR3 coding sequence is TGTGCCAGCAGCTATCTGGCTAGCGGGAACTCCTACGAGCAGTACTTC.

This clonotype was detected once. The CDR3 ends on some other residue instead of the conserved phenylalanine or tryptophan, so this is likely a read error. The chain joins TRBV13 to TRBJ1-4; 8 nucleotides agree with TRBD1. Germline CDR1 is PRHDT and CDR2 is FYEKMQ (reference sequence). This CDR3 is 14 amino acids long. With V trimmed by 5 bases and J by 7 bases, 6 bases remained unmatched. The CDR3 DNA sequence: TGTGCCAGCAGCACAGGGGGTAGATCTGAAAAACTGTTTCTT. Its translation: CASSTGGRSEKLFL.

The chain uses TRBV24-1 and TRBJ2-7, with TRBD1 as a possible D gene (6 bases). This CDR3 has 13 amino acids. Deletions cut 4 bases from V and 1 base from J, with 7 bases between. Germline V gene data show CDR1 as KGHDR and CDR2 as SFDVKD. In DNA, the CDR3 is TGTGCCACCAGTGAACAGGGTTCCTACGAGCAGTACTTC. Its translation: CATSEQGSYEQYF.

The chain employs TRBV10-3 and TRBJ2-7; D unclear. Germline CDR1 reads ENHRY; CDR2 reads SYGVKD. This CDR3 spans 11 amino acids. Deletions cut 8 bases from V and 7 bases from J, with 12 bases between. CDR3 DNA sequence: TGTGCCATCGGAAGGGTTCGAGAGCAGTACTTC. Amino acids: CAIGRVREQYF.

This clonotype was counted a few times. CDR3 nucleotides: TGTGCCTGGAGCGATGGGACCACTGAAGCTTTCTTT. It is translated as CAWSDGTTEAFF. The J gene is TRBJ1-1, the V gene TRBV30; D may be TRBD1 (5 bases). This CDR3 has 12 amino acids. Germline assignment: CDR1 GTSNPN and CDR2 SVGIG (reference sequence). With 3 bases removed from V and 4 bases from J, the gap between germline ends came to 9 bases.